These 26 T cell receptor beta chains originate from one sample sequenced in a study of ipilimumab plus nivolumab after autologous stem cell transplantation. The method was immunoSEQ multiplex PCR; TCRdb's version includes in-frame clones alone and lacks a portion of them. The sample contains roughly 16,000 clones, approximately 78% of which appear only once. The material sequenced was PBMCs, taken in a trial of ipilimumab plus nivolumab as post-transplant consolidation. The receptors come from a male donor with diffuse large B-cell lymphoma.

This clone was picked up a small number of times. This chain uses TRBV11-3 with TRBJ1-6, with D uncertain. Trimming left V 3 bases short and J 7 bases short, with 7 bases between. Per germline, CDR1 SGHNT and CDR2 YENEEA. The length of the CDR3 is 13 residues. The CDR3, as DNA: TGTGCCAGCAGCTTGCGGCTCAATTCACCCCTCCACTTT. Protein product: CASSLRLNSPLHF.

The DNA for the CDR3 is TGTGCCAGCAGCTTAGGTCGAAAGGGGTCTACTGAAGCTTTCTTT. This sequence encodes CASSLGRKGSTEAFF. This sequence joins TRBV7-2 and TRBJ1-1, with D possibly being TRBD1 (5 bases). V lost 1 base to trimming and J lost 5 bases, with 14 bases between them. The CDR3 is 15 amino acids. Per the germline V gene, CDR1 is SGHTA and CDR2 is FQGNSA.

The chain is built from TRBV20-1 and TRBJ2-1; D is ambiguous. The CDR3 is 11 amino acids. The V gene lost 0 bases and the J gene lost 4 bases, with 1 base spanning the gap. In germline, CDR1 is DFQATT, CDR2 SNEGSKA (reference sequence). The CDR3 nucleotides are TGCAGTGCTAGAGAATACAATGAGCAGTTCTTC. Protein: CSAREYNEQFF.

The V gene is TRBV15, the J gene TRBJ1-5; the D gene is possibly TRBD1 (5 bases). The CDR3 is 12 amino acids. CDR1 and CDR2 (germline): LNHNV, YYDKDF (reference sequence). V lost 3 bases and J 10 bases, leaving 10 bases between the germline ends. For the CDR3, the DNA is TGTGCCACCAGCAGCCCCGGGGGACCCCAGCATTTT. Protein sequence: CATSSPGGPQHF.

The V call is TRBV9, the J call TRBJ2-7; 9 bases match TRBD1. The CDR3 totals 14 residues. V trimming: 3 bases; J trimming: 2 bases; junction bases outside the gene matches: 3. Germline values: CDR1 SGDLS, CDR2 YYNGEE. Here the CDR3 reads CASSAGQGPYEQYF. As DNA, the CDR3 is TGTGCCAGCAGCGCTGGACAGGGGCCCTACGAGCAGTACTTC.

J is TRBJ1-5 and V is TRBV30, with a weak D call TRBD1 (5 bases). Germline assignment: CDR1 GTSNPN and CDR2 SVGIG (reference sequence). The CDR3 covers 13 residues. Trimming cost V 0 bases and J 7 bases, with 10 bases left between them. The CDR3 DNA is TGTGCCTGGAGTGTAGGCAGGGACCAGCCCCAGCATTTT. This sequence encodes CAWSVGRDQPQHF.

This clone was recorded once. V is TRBV27 and J is TRBJ2-2; 12 nucleotides line up with TRBD2. The ends lost 3 bases at V and 6 bases at J; junction bases unmatched: 5. Germline values: CDR1 MNHEY, CDR2 SMNVEV (reference sequence). The CDR3 loop spans 16 amino acids. This CDR3 is CASSLVLAGGSGELFF. CDR3 bases: TGTGCCAGCAGTTTGGTACTAGCGGGGGGATCCGGGGAGCTGTTTTTT.

The rearrangement links TRBV6-1 to TRBJ1-2, with 10 bases fitting TRBD1. Germline CDR1 reads MNHNS; CDR2 reads SASEGT. There are 14 residues in the CDR3. J lost 4 bases, V lost 6 bases, and 5 bases had no gene match. The CDR3 spells CASRSGTGVYGYTF. CDR3 nucleotides: TGTGCCAGCAGATCCGGGACAGGGGTCTATGGCTACACCTTC.

This clone is medium-sized in the sample. V usage is TRBV11-2 and J usage is TRBJ1-1; D gene unclear. This CDR3 has 14 residues. Deletions cut 1 base from V and 7 bases from J, with 13 bases between. CDR1 is SGHAT, CDR2 FQNNGV, per germline. The DNA of the CDR3 is TGTGCCAGCAGCTTAGGGTTGGCACCGAGTGAAGCTTTCTTT. Translating gives CASSLGLAPSEAFF.

The CDR3 coding sequence is TGCAGTGCTAGCGTTACAGATACGCAGTATTTT. Translated, it gives CSASVTDTQYF. The V call is TRBV20-1, the J call TRBJ2-3; no definite D call. The CDR3 consists of 11 residues. Between the trimmed V and J ends, which lost 3 bases and 3 bases, there was a span of 4 bases. CDR1 and CDR2 from the germline V gene are DFQATT and SNEGSKA (reference sequence).

This clone was recorded only once. The chain employs TRBV5-1 and TRBJ2-5; a weak D match, TRBD2 (6 bases). Germline CDR1 is SGHRS and CDR2 is YFSETQ. The V gene lost 1 base and the J gene lost 5 bases, with 12 bases spanning the gap. CDR3 size: 14 residues. CDR3 loop: CASSLFLSGETQYF. The CDR3 DNA sequence: TGCGCCAGCAGCTTGTTCCTAAGCGGGGAGACCCAGTACTTC.

The V call is TRBV19, the J call TRBJ2-1; TRBD2 agrees at 7 bases. CDR1 is LNHDA, CDR2 SQIVND, per germline (reference sequence). The CDR3 is 14 amino acids. The V gene end was trimmed by 8 bases and the J gene end by 0 bases; junction bases not matched to a gene: 4. The CDR3 spells CASRSGNSYNEQFF. In DNA, the CDR3 is TGTGCCAGTCGGAGCGGGAACTCCTACAATGAGCAGTTCTTC.

The chain is built from TRBV7-3 and TRBJ2-7, with 12 nucleotides matching TRBD2. V shed 4 bases and J 7 bases; nucleotides not matched to a gene: 8. This CDR3 region has 15 residues. The germline CDR1 and CDR2 sequences are SGHTA and FQGTGA. CDR3 DNA: TGTGCCAGCAGCTCGACTAGCGGGAGTTCAGTAGAGCAGTACTTC. Translation gives CASSSTSGSSVEQYF.

This clone appeared a few times. The chain couples TRBV27 to TRBJ2-1; the D is unclear. Germline V CDR1 and CDR2: MNHEY, SMNVEV (reference sequence). This CDR3 comprises 11 residues. The CDR3 DNA reads TGTGCTACCTTTTTCGGAAACTTGCAGTTCTTC. Translated: CATFFGNLQFF.

This CDR3 reads CASFGGLNQAYEQYF. The CDR3, as DNA: TGTGCCAGCTTCGGCGGGCTCAATCAGGCCTACGAGCAGTACTTC. The J gene is TRBJ2-7, the V gene TRBV2, with D possibly matching TRBD2 (5 bases). The germline V gene has CDR1 SNHLY and CDR2 FYNNEI. The CDR3 extends over 15 amino acids. Trimming took 8 bases from V and 2 from J, leaving 19 bases between them. Variable domain in full (rest from reference TRBV2 and TRBJ2-7): EPEVTQTPSHQVTQMGQEVILRCVPISNHLYFYWYRQILGQKVEFLVSFYNNEISEKSEIFDDQFSVERPDGSNFTLKIRSTKLEDSAMYFCASFGGLNQAYEQYFGPGTRLTVT.

This rearrangement joins TRBV2 to TRBJ2-5; the D gene is possibly TRBD1 (5 bases). The V gene's germline CDR1 is SNHLY and CDR2 FYNNEI. The ends were cut back, 7 bases at V and 5 bases at J, with 11 bases in the middle. The CDR3 loop spans 12 amino acids. The CDR3 DNA reads as TGTGCCAGCACTACGGCAGGGGAGACCCAGTACTTC. Its protein product is CASTTAGETQYF.

J is TRBJ2-3 and V is TRBV11-2, with 15 bases that match TRBD2. V was pared by 7 bases and J by 2 bases, with 4 bases of the junction left unmatched. This CDR3 has 16 amino acids. The germline CDR1 and CDR2 sequences are SGHAT and FQNNGV. Here the CDR3 reads CASTGLAGGPTDTQYF. DNA for the CDR3: TGTGCCAGCACTGGACTAGCGGGAGGGCCCACAGATACGCAGTATTTT.

Note on this clone: It may be a read error: a sequence one base away is much more abundant. V gene TRBV11-2 combines with J gene TRBJ1-1; D call uncertain. The CDR3 sequence is 14 residues long. Germline CDR1 SGHAT, CDR2 FQNNGV. DNA of the CDR3: TGTGCCGGCAGCTTAGGGTTGGCACCGAGTGAAGCTTTCTTT. It codes for CAGSLGLAPSEAFF.

Points on this clone: A junction boundary mismatches the germline segment, possibly from a read error. The same CDR3 also results from other DNA sequences found in this sample. The V call is TRBV4-1, the J call TRBJ2-2; 7 bases map to TRBD1. Germline V lookup: CDR1 MGHRA, CDR2 YSYEKL. The CDR3 extends over 15 amino acids. CDR3 sequence (DNA): TGCGCCAGCAGCCAACCCAGGACAGGTGGTGGGGAACTGTTTTTT. It codes for CASSQPRTGGGELFF.

The V and J genes are TRBV4-1 and TRBJ2-3, with 8 nucleotides matching TRBD2. There are 18 residues in the CDR3. The V gene's germline CDR1 is MGHRA and CDR2 YSYEKL. The trim removed 2 bases at V and 1 base at J, leaving 11 bases unmatched. The CDR3 DNA is TGCGCCAGCAGCCAACCCCCGGGACTAGTATCTCGCACAGATACGCAGTATTTT. It is translated as CASSQPPGLVSRTDTQYF.

The chain is built from TRBV10-1 and TRBJ2-7; D call uncertain. This CDR3 is 14 amino acids long. Germline CDR1 is WNHNN and CDR2 is SYGVQD (reference sequence). Trimming left V 0 bases short and J 5 bases short, with 11 bases between. The CDR3 loop is CASSESVGWHEQYF. DNA of the CDR3: TGCGCCAGCAGTGAGTCGGTCGGGTGGCACGAGCAGTACTTC.

The rearrangement joins TRBV6-6 to TRBJ2-6; D not certain. Deletions cut 8 bases from V and 4 bases from J, with 9 bases between. The CDR3 runs 13 residues. The germline gives CDR1 MNHNY, CDR2 SVGAGI (reference sequence). The CDR3 reads CASQAIGANVLTF. Here the CDR3 DNA reads TGTGCCAGCCAAGCGATCGGGGCCAACGTCCTGACTTTC.

This rearrangement joins TRBV19 to TRBJ1-2; 10 bases line up with TRBD1. V shed 3 bases and J 8 bases; nucleotides not matched to a gene: 6. The V gene's germline CDR1 is LNHDA and CDR2 SQIVND (reference sequence). The CDR3 extends over 14 amino acids. CDR3 amino acids: CASSIWDRGQGYTF. The CDR3 DNA reads as TGTGCCAGTAGTATCTGGGACAGGGGCCAGGGCTACACCTTC. Using reference TRBV19 and TRBJ1-2 for the parts outside the CDR3, the full variable domain is DGGITQSPKYLFRKEGQNVTLSCEQNLNHDAMYWYRQDPGQGLRLIYYSQIVNDFQKGDIAEGYSVSREKKESFPLTVTSAQKNPTAFYLCASSIWDRGQGYTFGSGTRLTVV.

This rearrangement joins TRBV5-1 to TRBJ2-7, with D uncertain. The CDR3 sequence is 12 residues long. Germline V gives CDR1 SGHRS, CDR2 YFSETQ. Deletions cut 2 bases from V and 5 bases from J, with 8 bases between. In DNA, the CDR3 is TGCGCCAGCAGCTTTCAGGCTAACGAGCAGTACTTC. Protein product: CASSFQANEQYF. The variable domain in full, completed from reference TRBV5-1 and TRBJ2-7, reads KAGVTQTPRYLIKTRGQQVTLSCSPISGHRSVSWYQQTPGQGLQFLFEYFSETQRNKGNFPGRFSGRQFSNSRSEMNVSTLELGDSALYLCASSFQANEQYFGPGTRLTVT.

The chain has TRBV2 and TRBJ2-2; 10 nucleotides line up with TRBD2. Germline V gene sequence: CDR1 SNHLY, CDR2 FYNNEI. The CDR3 consists of 16 residues. V lost 5 bases to trimming and J lost 5 bases; unmatched junction nucleotides: 8. The CDR3 sequence is CASSPSGRTGTGELFF. DNA of the CDR3: TGTGCCAGCAGTCCTAGCGGGAGAACAGGGACCGGGGAGCTGTTTTTT.

The chain couples TRBV10-3 to TRBJ2-7, with D possibly matching TRBD2 (5 bases). The CDR3 has 16 amino acids. CDR1 is ENHRY and CDR2 is SYGVKD in the germline V gene. The V and J ends lost 0 bases and 2 bases respectively, with 14 bases between them. The chain's CDR3 is CAISESSASTAYEQYF. The CDR3 DNA reads TGTGCCATCAGTGAGTCTAGCGCCTCGACCGCCTACGAGCAGTACTTC.